A single sample is the source of the 19 T cell receptor beta chains below, sequenced in a study of lymphopenia after photon versus proton radiotherapy. TCRdb keeps only in-frame clones here, not all; method: immunoSEQ multiplex PCR. The data show about 160,000 clones, 75% to 90% seen once. The source material was peripheral blood, sampled from a patient treated with photon-based radiotherapy. These receptors came from a man aged 45-60 years with gastric cancer.

V and J are TRBV27 and TRBJ2-7; unclear D gene. This CDR3 is built from 13 residues. V shed 0 bases and J shed 3 bases, with 6 bases lying between them. Germline V CDR1 and CDR2: MNHEY, SMNVEV (reference sequence). CDR3 loop: CASSLSTHYEQYF. The CDR3 nucleotides read TGTGCCAGCAGTTTATCCACCCACTACGAGCAGTACTTC.

This sequence joins TRBV6-5 and TRBJ2-6, with no clear D. V shed 3 bases and J shed 0 bases, with 6 bases lying between them. The CDR3 contains 15 residues. The germline CDR1 and CDR2 sequences are MNHEY and SVGAGI. CDR3: CASSYGLSGANVLTF. CDR3 DNA sequence: TGTGCCAGCAGTTATGGTCTCTCTGGGGCCAACGTCCTGACTTTC.

This clone was seen only once. The rearrangement uses TRBV29-1 and TRBJ1-1; perhaps TRBD1 as D (5 bases). Germline values: CDR1 SQVTM, CDR2 ANQGSEA. V was clipped by 7 bases and J by 1 base, with 22 bases between them. CDR3 size: 16 residues. CDR3 bases: TGCAGCGCTGCCGGGACCGTGAGTCGGAAGAACACTGAAGCTTTCTTT. Residues: CSAAGTVSRKNTEAFF.

The chain recombines TRBV6-1 with TRBJ2-7; no clear D. CDR1 is MNHNS, CDR2 SASEGT, per germline. This CDR3 contains 15 residues. V was shortened by 4 bases and J by 0 bases, with 13 bases between the two germline ends. The CDR3 sequence: CASSVEKLPSYEQYF. DNA of the CDR3: TGTGCCAGCAGTGTAGAGAAATTACCCTCCTACGAGCAGTACTTC.

V usage is TRBV6-5 and J usage is TRBJ2-3; TRBD1 or TRBD2 may be the D gene (5 bases each). This CDR3 comprises 15 residues. Germline CDR1 reads MNHEY; CDR2 reads SVGAGI. V was shortened by 3 bases and J by 4 bases, with 14 bases between the two germline ends. This CDR3 reads CASSYDGTRADTQYF. The CDR3 coding sequence is TGTGCCAGCAGTTATGACGGGACCAGAGCAGATACGCAGTATTTT.

This chain uses TRBV5-8 with TRBJ2-3; a weak D match, TRBD1 (6 bases). Trimming removed 1 base at V and 0 bases at J, with 18 bases between. This CDR3 is built from 18 residues. CDR1 is SGHTS, CDR2 YDEGEE, per germline. As DNA, the CDR3 is TGTGCCAGCAGCTTGTTTTCCTTCAGGGACATTAGCACAGATACGCAGTATTTT. This gives the protein CASSLFSFRDISTDTQYF.

V and J are TRBV28 and TRBJ1-5, with 7 bases lining up with TRBD1. V dropped 3 bases and J dropped 5; count of bases not matched to a gene: 4. Germline V CDR1 and CDR2: MDHEN, SYDVKM. The CDR3 extends over 14 amino acids. The CDR3 region is CASSFRRGYQPQHF. CDR3 nucleotides: TGTGCCAGCAGTTTCCGCAGGGGGTATCAGCCCCAGCATTTT.

The chain is built from TRBV27 and TRBJ2-7; D is unresolved. CDR3 length equals 14 residues. V gave up 1 base and J gave up 0 bases, with 7 bases separating them. Germline-derived CDR1 and CDR2 are MNHEY and SMNVEV (reference sequence). CDR3 protein: CASSLYESSYEQYF. The CDR3 nucleotides read TGTGCCAGCAGTTTATATGAGAGCTCCTACGAGCAGTACTTC.

This sequence joins TRBV19 and TRBJ1-2; 10 bases line up with TRBD1. The V segment lost 9 bases and the J segment 5 bases; nucleotides outside the gene matches: 6. This CDR3 spans 13 amino acids. Per germline, CDR1 LNHDA and CDR2 SQIVND (reference sequence). CDR3 loop: CASRTGGTYGYTF. CDR3 nucleotides: TGTGCCAGCCGGACAGGGGGAACGTATGGCTACACCTTC.

The chain is built from TRBV5-5 and TRBJ2-7, with TRBD1 matching over 7 bases. The CDR3 loop spans 17 amino acids. Germline assignment: CDR1 SGHKS and CDR2 YYEKEE (reference sequence). The J segment lost 2 bases and the V segment lost 4 bases, leaving 15 bases of the junction unmatched. CDR3 sequence: CASSLGLTGTVTYEQYF. The DNA for the CDR3 is TGTGCCAGCAGCCTGGGCCTGACCGGGACAGTGACCTACGAGCAGTACTTC.

The CDR3 DNA is TGTGCCAGTAGTACTAAGGGCCGAGAAACTTACGAGCAGTACTTC. It yields the protein CASSTKGRETYEQYF. This chain joins TRBV19 and TRBJ2-7; no reliable D call. The CDR3 runs 15 residues. Germline V CDR1 and CDR2: LNHDA, SQIVND (reference sequence). Trimming cost V 4 bases and J 4 bases, with 17 bases left between them.

This chain joins TRBV6-1 and TRBJ2-3; D gene ambiguous. The germline V gene encodes CDR1 MNHNS and CDR2 SASEGT. V dropped 5 bases and J dropped 3 bases, with 3 bases sitting between them. CDR3 length: 11 residues. In nucleotides, the CDR3 is TGTGCCAGCAGTCTGACAGATACGCAGTATTTT. Protein: CASSLTDTQYF.

The chain employs TRBV28 and TRBJ1-1; TRBD1 is a possible D gene (5 bases). The CDR3 has 12 residues. Trimming left V 4 bases short and J 11 bases short, with 14 bases between. CDR1 MDHEN and CDR2 SYDVKM come from the germline V gene. The CDR3 here is CASSSRVRVAFF. The CDR3 DNA follows: TGTGCCAGCAGTTCCAGGGTCAGAGTGGCTTTCTTT.

The chain links TRBV7-8 to TRBJ2-7, with D possibly TRBD1 on 6 matching bases. This CDR3 region has 14 residues. V shed 5 bases and J shed 0 bases, with 11 bases lying between them. From germline, CDR1 is SGHVS and CDR2 FQNEAQ. DNA for the CDR3: TGTGCCAGCAGCCTCAGGGACAACTCCTACGAGCAGTACTTC. As protein: CASSLRDNSYEQYF. The whole variable domain, remainder taken from reference TRBV7-8 and TRBJ2-7, is GAGVSQSPRYKVAKRGQDVALRCDPISGHVSLFWYQQALGQGPEFLTYFQNEAQLDKSGLPSDRFFAERPEGSVSTLKIQRTQQEDSAVYLCASSLRDNSYEQYFGPGTRLTVT.

The CDR3 loop reads CASSSSGTAYEQYF. In DNA form, the CDR3 reads TGTGCCAGTAGTTCCTCCGGGACAGCCTACGAGCAGTACTTC. The chain uses TRBV19 and TRBJ2-7, with 7 bases fitting TRBD1. This CDR3 region has 14 residues. CDR1 is LNHDA and CDR2 is SQIVND in the germline V gene (reference sequence). The V gene end was trimmed by 5 bases and the J gene end by 2 bases; junction bases not matched to a gene: 6.

The chain carries TRBV10-3 and TRBJ2-7, with D unresolved. The germline CDR1 and CDR2 sequences are ENHRY and SYGVKD. The ends were cut back, 0 bases at V and 3 bases at J, with 6 bases in the middle. The CDR3 contains 13 residues. CDR3 protein: CAISESGSYEQYF. The CDR3 DNA is TGTGCCATCAGTGAGTCCGGCAGCTACGAGCAGTACTTC.

This clone appeared a few times. The chain employs TRBV7-8 and TRBJ1-2; D is possibly TRBD1 (5 bases). Germline V gene data show CDR1 as SGHVS and CDR2 as FQNEAQ. Between the trimmed V and J ends, which lost 0 bases and 9 bases, there was a span of 8 bases. The CDR3 runs to 12 residues. The CDR3: CASSLAGGSYTF. The CDR3 DNA is TGTGCCAGCAGCTTAGCGGGGGGAAGCTACACCTTC. The whole variable domain, remainder taken from reference TRBV7-8 and TRBJ1-2, is GAGVSQSPRYKVAKRGQDVALRCDPISGHVSLFWYQQALGQGPEFLTYFQNEAQLDKSGLPSDRFFAERPEGSVSTLKIQRTQQEDSAVYLCASSLAGGSYTFGSGTRLTVV.

The CDR3 loop reads CASSLDRVSFEQYF. CDR3 DNA sequence: TGTGCCAGCAGCTTAGACCGGGTTAGCTTCGAGCAGTACTTC. The V gene is TRBV7-8, the J gene TRBJ2-7; no clear D. Per the germline V gene, CDR1 is SGHVS and CDR2 is FQNEAQ. V lost 1 base, J lost 6 bases, and 13 bases lay in between. The CDR3 extends over 14 amino acids.

J is TRBJ2-7 and V is TRBV11-3; no definite D call. Germline values: CDR1 SGHNT, CDR2 YENEEA. The length of the CDR3 is 14 residues. V lost 1 base and J lost 2, with 9 bases in between. The CDR3 region has the DNA TGTGCCAGCAGCTTAGTTTCGGGCCCCTACGAGCAGTACTTC. This gives the protein CASSLVSGPYEQYF.